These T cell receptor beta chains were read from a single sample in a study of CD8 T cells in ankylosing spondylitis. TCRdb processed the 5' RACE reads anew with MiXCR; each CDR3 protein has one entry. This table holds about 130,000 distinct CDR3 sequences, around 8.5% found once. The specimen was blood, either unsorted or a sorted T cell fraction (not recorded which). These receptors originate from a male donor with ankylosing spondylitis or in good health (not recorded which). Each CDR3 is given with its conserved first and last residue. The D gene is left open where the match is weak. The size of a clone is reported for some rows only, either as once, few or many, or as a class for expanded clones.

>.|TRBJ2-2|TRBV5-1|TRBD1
CASSTRQGSTGELFF
TGCGCCAGCAGCACCCGACAGGGATCCACCGGGGAGCTGTTTTTT
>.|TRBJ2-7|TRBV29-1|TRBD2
CSVEPGEGREQYF
TGCAGCGTTGAACCGGGGGAGGGCCGGGAGCAGTACTTC
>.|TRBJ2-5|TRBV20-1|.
CSARDGQGQETQYF
TGCAGTGCTAGAGATGGCCAGGGCCAAGAGACCCAGTACTTC
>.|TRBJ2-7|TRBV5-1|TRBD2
CASSWGGLIDRRSSYEQYF
TGCGCCAGCAGCTGGGGGGGACTGATCGATCGCAGGAGCTCCTACGAGCAGTACTTC
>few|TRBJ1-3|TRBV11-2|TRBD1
CASSSPGQGIVSGNTIYF
TGTGCCAGCAGCTCGCCGGGACAGGGAATAGTCTCTGGAAACACCATATATTTT
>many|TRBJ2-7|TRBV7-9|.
CASSLVGRSADEQYF
TGTGCCAGCAGCTTAGTGGGGAGGTCTGCGGACGAGCAGTACTTC
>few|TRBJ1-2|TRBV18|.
CASSPKTSSNYGYTF
TGTGCCAGCTCACCAAAGACATCCTCTAACTATGGCTACACCTTC
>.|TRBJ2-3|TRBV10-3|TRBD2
CATTLAGSTDTQYF
TGTGCCACCACTCTAGCGGGAAGCACAGATACGCAGTATTTT
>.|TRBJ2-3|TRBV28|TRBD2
CASSSSGAISRYF
TGTGCCAGCAGTTCCAGCGGGGCTATCTCTCGGTATTTT
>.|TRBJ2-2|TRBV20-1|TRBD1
CSARKGAQNTGELFF
TGCAGTGCTAGAAAGGGGGCGCAGAACACCGGGGAGCTGTTTTTT
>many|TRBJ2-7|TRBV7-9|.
CASSLGQARPYEQYF
TGTGCCAGCAGCTTAGGTCAGGCAAGACCCTACGAGCAGTACTTC
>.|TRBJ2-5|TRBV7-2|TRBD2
CASSSGLAPETQYF
TGTGCCAGCAGCTCCGGACTAGCCCCTGAGACCCAGTACTTC
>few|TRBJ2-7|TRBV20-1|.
CSADNRGGGSYEQYF
TGCAGTGCCGACAACAGGGGAGGGGGCTCCTACGAGCAGTACTTC
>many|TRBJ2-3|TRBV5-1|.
CASSLGARRPTDTQYF
TGCGCCAGCAGCTTGGGGGCCCGTCGGCCGACAGATACGCAGTATTTT
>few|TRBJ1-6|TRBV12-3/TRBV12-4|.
CASRDKGVSPLHF
TGTGCCAGCAGAGACAAGGGCGTTTCACCCCTCCACTTT
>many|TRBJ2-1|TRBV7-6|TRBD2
CASSLSPLRTSGKFEQFF
TGTGCCAGCAGCTTATCCCCCCTCCGGACTAGCGGGAAGTTTGAGCAGTTCTTC
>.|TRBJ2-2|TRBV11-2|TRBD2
CASSLGASGSMIGELFF
TGTGCCAGCAGCTTAGGGGCTAGCGGGAGTATGATCGGGGAGCTGTTTTTT
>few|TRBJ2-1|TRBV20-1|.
CSARETSWAYNEQFF
TGCAGTGCTAGAGAGACCAGTTGGGCCTACAATGAGCAGTTCTTC
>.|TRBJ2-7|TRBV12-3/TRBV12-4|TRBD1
CASSQGQGSYEQYF
TGTGCCAGCAGCCAGGGACAGGGGAGCTACGAGCAGTACTTC
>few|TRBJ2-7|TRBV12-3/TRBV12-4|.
CASSPKSSPYEQYF
TGTGCCAGCAGCCCCAAGTCCTCCCCCTACGAGCAGTACTTC
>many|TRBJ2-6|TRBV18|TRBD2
CASSPILAAGANVLTF
TGTGCCAGCTCACCTATACTAGCGGCTGGGGCCAACGTCCTGACTTTC
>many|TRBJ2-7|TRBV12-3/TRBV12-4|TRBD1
CASSLASTGGYEQYF
TGTGCCAGCAGTTTAGCGTCGACAGGGGGTTATGAGCAGTACTTC
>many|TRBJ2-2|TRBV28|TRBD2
CASSPIPGLAGWNTGELFF
TGTGCCAGCAGCCCTATCCCGGGACTAGCGGGATGGAACACCGGGGAGCTGTTTTTT
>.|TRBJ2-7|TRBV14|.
CASSQDLTGEQYF
TGTGCCAGCAGCCAAGATTTGACTGGCGAGCAGTACTTC
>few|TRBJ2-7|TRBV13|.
CASSFTFGPKYF
TGTGCCAGCAGCTTTACTTTCGGACCGAAGTACTTC
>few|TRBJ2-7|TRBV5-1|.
CASSLYGSTPPEQYF
TGCGCCAGCAGCTTGTACGGGAGTACCCCGCCCGAGCAGTACTTC
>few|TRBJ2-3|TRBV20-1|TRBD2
CSATTSGGTDTQYF
TGCAGTGCAACGACTAGCGGGGGGACAGATACGCAGTATTTT
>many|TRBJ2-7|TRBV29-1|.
CSVRVNYEQYF
TGCAGCGTCCGGGTAAACTACGAGCAGTACTTC
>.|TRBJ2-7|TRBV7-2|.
CASSGDSYEQYF
TGTGCCAGCAGCGGGGACTCCTACGAGCAGTACTTC
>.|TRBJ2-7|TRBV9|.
CASSSHEDSYEQYF
TGTGCCAGCAGCTCCCATGAGGATTCGTACGAGCAGTACTTC
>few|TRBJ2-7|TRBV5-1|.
CASSLDLSSSYEQYF
TGCGCCAGCAGCTTGGATTTAAGTAGTTCCTACGAGCAGTACTTC
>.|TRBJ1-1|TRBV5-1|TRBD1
CASSWVGGGSTEAFF
TGCGCCAGCAGCTGGGTAGGGGGCGGAAGCACTGAAGCTTTCTTT
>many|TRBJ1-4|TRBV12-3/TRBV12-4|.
CATTSGIGRGEKLFF
TGTGCCACCACGTCGGGGATAGGGCGCGGTGAAAAACTGTTTTTT
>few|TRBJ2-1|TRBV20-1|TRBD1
CSAIQGDYNEQFF
TGCAGTGCAATACAGGGGGACTACAATGAGCAGTTCTTC
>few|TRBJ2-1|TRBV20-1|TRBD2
CSANPPGLAYNEQFF
TGCAGTGCCAATCCACCGGGACTAGCGTACAATGAGCAGTTCTTC
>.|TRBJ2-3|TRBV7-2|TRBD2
CASSPRTRGLGTDTQYF
TGTGCCAGCAGCCCAAGGACTAGAGGGTTGGGCACAGATACGCAGTATTTT
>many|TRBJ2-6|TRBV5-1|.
CASSLEYSGANVLTF
TGCGCCAGCAGCTTGGAATACTCTGGGGCCAACGTCCTGACTTTC
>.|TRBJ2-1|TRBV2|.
CASLGPYNEQFF
TGTGCCAGCCTAGGGCCCTACAATGAGCAGTTCTTC
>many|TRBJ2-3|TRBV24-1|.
CATSDFDTQYF
TGTGCCACCAGTGATTTCGATACGCAGTATTTT
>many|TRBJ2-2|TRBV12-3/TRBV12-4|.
CASSLLRGNTGELFF
TGTGCCAGCAGTTTACTCAGAGGGAACACCGGGGAGCTGTTTTTT
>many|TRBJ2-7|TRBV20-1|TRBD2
CSATKGLKAYEQYF
TGCAGTGCAACAAAGGGACTAAAAGCCTACGAGCAGTACTTC
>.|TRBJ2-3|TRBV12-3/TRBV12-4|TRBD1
CASSLTGVTDTQYF
TGTGCCAGCAGTCTGACAGGGGTCACAGATACGCAGTATTTT
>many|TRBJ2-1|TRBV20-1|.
CSASSPNVGNEQFF
TGCAGTGCTAGTTCGCCAAATGTGGGAAATGAGCAGTTCTTC
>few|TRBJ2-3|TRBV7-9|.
CASSLSGPSTDTQYF
TGTGCCAGCAGCTTATCAGGGCCTAGCACAGATACGCAGTATTTT
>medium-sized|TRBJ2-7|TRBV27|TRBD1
CASSSSTGISEQYF
TGTGCCAGCAGCTCCTCGACAGGGATTAGCGAGCAGTACTTC
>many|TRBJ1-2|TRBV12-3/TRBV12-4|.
CASSSTGTYGYTF
TGTGCCAGCAGTTCGACAGGCACCTATGGCTACACCTTC
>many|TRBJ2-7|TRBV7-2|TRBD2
CASTRTDLAGVPYEQYF
TGTGCCAGCACCAGGACGGACCTAGCGGGAGTTCCCTACGAGCAGTACTTC
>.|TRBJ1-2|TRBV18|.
CASSPRDIGGYTF
TGTGCCAGCTCACCCCGGGACATCGGTGGCTACACCTTC
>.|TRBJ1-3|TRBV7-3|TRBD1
CASSERQGSGNTIYF
TGTGCCAGCAGCGAACGACAGGGCTCTGGAAACACCATATATTTT
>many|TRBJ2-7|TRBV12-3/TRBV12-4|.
CASSSRLGDHYEQYF
TGTGCCAGCAGTTCAAGGCTAGGGGATCATTACGAGCAGTACTTC